These T cell receptor beta chains were read from a single sample in a study of blood T cell repertoires in COVID-19. Data came from immunoSEQ multiplex PCR; TCRdb stores just in-frame clones and leaves some out. The data show about 270,000 clones, about 85% seen once. What was sequenced was PBMCs or T cells enriched from blood (not recorded which). Source of these receptors: a woman between 50 and 59 years old who had recovered from COVID-19. CDR3s include the opening cysteine and the closing phenylalanine or tryptophan. D genes are given only for firm matches. Rows may omit the clone size; those that give it use once, few, many or a size class.

DNA	CDR3	J	V	D	size
TGTGCCAGCAGGGGGATGGACAGGATTTTGAGTGAGCAGTTCTTC	CASRGMDRILSEQFF	TRBJ2-1	TRBV28	TRBD1	NA
TGTGCCAGCAGAGGGACAGGGCCCTACGAGCAGTACTTC	CASRGTGPYEQYF	TRBJ2-7	TRBV6-5	TRBD1	NA
TGTGCCTGGAGTGCGACTAGCGTGCCCTACGAGCAGTACTTC	CAWSATSVPYEQYF	TRBJ2-7	TRBV30	TRBD2	NA
TGTGCCAGCAGTTTAACTGGTAGAGTACACGAGCAGTACTTC	CASSLTGRVHEQYF	TRBJ2-7	TRBV28	NA	NA
TGTGCCAGCAGCTTCCCTCTCGACAGGGGTGGGACTGAAGCTTTCTTT	CASSFPLDRGGTEAFF	TRBJ1-1	TRBV3-1/TRBV3-2	TRBD1	NA
TGTGCCAGCAACCTTAGGGGGGGGCCGACTGAAAAACTGTTTTTT	CASNLRGGPTEKLFF	TRBJ1-4	TRBV27	NA	NA
TGTGCCAGCAGTTACTTGCGGCGGCAGGGGAAGGGCAATGAGCAGTTCTTC	CASSYLRRQGKGNEQFF	TRBJ2-1	TRBV6-2/TRBV6-3	NA	NA
TGTGCCAGCAGCTTGGACAGACCGGGACCCCAAAACAATGAGCAGTTCTTC	CASSLDRPGPQNNEQFF	TRBJ2-1	TRBV7-2	NA	NA
TGTGCCAGCAGCTTAACTAGCGGGATAGAAGATACGCAGTATTTT	CASSLTSGIEDTQYF	TRBJ2-3	TRBV7-9	TRBD2	NA
TGTGCCAGCAGGACAGGGAGTGAAGCTTTCTTT	CASRTGSEAFF	TRBJ1-1	TRBV25-1	TRBD1	once
TGCAGTGCTTCCACAAAAGATACGCAGTATTTT	CSASTKDTQYF	TRBJ2-3	TRBV20-1	NA	NA
TGTGCCAGCAGCCCTAGCTACAATGAGCAGTTCTTC	CASSPSYNEQFF	TRBJ2-1	TRBV7-2	NA	NA
TGTGCCAGCAGCTTAGGGACTAGCGGGAGAGCAAACATTCAGTACTTC	CASSLGTSGRANIQYF	TRBJ2-4	TRBV7-2	TRBD2	NA
TGTGCCAGCAGCCCGCCGACAGTGAACTATGGCTACACCTTC	CASSPPTVNYGYTF	TRBJ1-2	TRBV5-6	NA	NA
TGTGCCAGCAGTACAGGGTTGAATCAGCCCCAGCATTTT	CASSTGLNQPQHF	TRBJ1-5	TRBV6-5	NA	NA
TGTGCCAGCAGCCACAACCGGGGGACTGAAGCTTTCTTT	CASSHNRGTEAFF	TRBJ1-1	TRBV7-2	NA	NA
TGTGCCAGCAGCTCCAACCGAGGGGGCTTGACTGAAGCTTTCTTT	CASSSNRGGLTEAFF	TRBJ1-1	TRBV7-2	TRBD1	NA
TGTGCCAGCAGCTCCTCTGGCATTCAAAATGAAAAACTGTTTTTT	CASSSSGIQNEKLFF	TRBJ1-4	TRBV11-2	NA	once
TGTGCCACCAGTGAGCCGGGGGGGACTAGTGAGAATACGCAGTATTTT	CATSEPGGTSENTQYF	TRBJ2-3	TRBV24-1	TRBD2	NA
TGTGCCAGCAGCGTGGCCCCCAATGAAAAACTGTTTTTT	CASSVAPNEKLFF	TRBJ1-4	TRBV9	NA	NA
TGCGCCAGCAGCCAAGAGCTCTTTGGGACAGGGAGGGAAAAACTGTTTTTT	CASSQELFGTGREKLFF	TRBJ1-4	TRBV4-3	TRBD1	few
TGTGCCAGCAGTTTACGGGGGGGCTATGGCTACACCTTC	CASSLRGGYGYTF	TRBJ1-2	TRBV28	NA	NA
TGTGCCAGTACGACAGGGGGCCGGGAGACCCAGTACTTC	CASTTGGRETQYF	TRBJ2-5	TRBV28	TRBD1	NA
TGTGCTAGCAGCCCGGGACTAGCCCACTCCTACAATGAGCAGTTCTTC	CASSPGLAHSYNEQFF	TRBJ2-1	TRBV7-7	TRBD2	NA
TGTGCCAGTAGTAATCCTAGCGGGAAATATCCCCATGAGCAGTTCTTC	CASSNPSGKYPHEQFF	TRBJ2-1	TRBV19	TRBD2	NA
TGCGCCAGCAGCTTTACTAGCGGGACTAACAATGAGCAGTTCTTC	CASSFTSGTNNEQFF	TRBJ2-1	TRBV5-1	TRBD2	NA
TGTGCCAGCAGTTACTCGGACAGGGCGGGCAATCAGCCCCAGCATTTT	CASSYSDRAGNQPQHF	TRBJ1-5	TRBV6-2/TRBV6-3	TRBD1	NA
TGTGCCAGCAGCTTAGCTCCAGGGGGTTCACCCCTCCACTTT	CASSLAPGGSPLHF	TRBJ1-6	TRBV7-8	TRBD1	NA
TGTGCCAGCAGTTTTGGTAGTTTGCCCACCGGGGAGCTGTTTTTT	CASSFGSLPTGELFF	TRBJ2-2	TRBV27	NA	NA
TGTGCCAGCAGTTCACCAGGTCCAGGCGTATATAGCAATCAGCCCCAGCATTTT	CASSSPGPGVYSNQPQHF	TRBJ1-5	TRBV28	NA	NA
TGTGCCAGCAGCGACCTCGGTAGCGGGAGGCTGGGAGATACGCAGTATTTT	CASSDLGSGRLGDTQYF	TRBJ2-3	TRBV7-2	TRBD2	NA
TGTGCCACCAGCCCCAGGGTGATGAACAATGAGCAGTTCTTC	CATSPRVMNNEQFF	TRBJ2-1	TRBV24-1	NA	NA
TGTGCCAGCCGATCCGAGCCGTTCTATGGCTACACCTTC	CASRSEPFYGYTF	TRBJ1-2	TRBV19	NA	few
TGTGCCAGCAGTTTACTCCAGGCAGGGGGAAACACCATATATTTT	CASSLLQAGGNTIYF	TRBJ1-3	TRBV27	NA	NA
TGTGCCAGTAGCTCCGGGACTAGCTTCACCGGGGAGCTGTTTTTT	CASSSGTSFTGELFF	TRBJ2-2	TRBV19	TRBD2	NA
TGTGCCAGCAGCGGACAACAGGGGAGGTCTAACTATGGCTACACCTTC	CASSGQQGRSNYGYTF	TRBJ1-2	TRBV5-4	TRBD1	NA
TGTGCCAGCAGCTTATCGATTGACAGGGGCACCTACGAGCAGTACTTC	CASSLSIDRGTYEQYF	TRBJ2-7	TRBV7-2	TRBD1	NA
TGTGCCAGTAGTATAACCGAACAGGGAGGCAATCAGCCCCAGCATTTT	CASSITEQGGNQPQHF	TRBJ1-5	TRBV19	NA	NA
TGTGCCAGCAGCTCCGAGGACAGGGAAGGAGAAAAACTGTTTTTT	CASSSEDREGEKLFF	TRBJ1-4	TRBV9	TRBD1	NA
TGCAGTGCTAGTGAGGTGCGCGCTTTCTTT	CSASEVRAFF	TRBJ1-1	TRBV20-1	NA	NA
TGTGCCAGCAGGCGGGGGGACAACTACGAGCAGTACTTC	CASRRGDNYEQYF	TRBJ2-7	TRBV28	TRBD2	NA
TGTGCCAGCAGCCCAACAGGGATCTATGGCTACACCTTC	CASSPTGIYGYTF	TRBJ1-2	TRBV28	NA	NA
TGCAGCGTTTCCACGAGTCCTGACACTGAAGCTTTCTTT	CSVSTSPDTEAFF	TRBJ1-1	TRBV29-1	NA	once
TGTGCCAGCAGTCGCGGGAGTCCCTACAATGAGCAGTTCTTC	CASSRGSPYNEQFF	TRBJ2-1	TRBV27	TRBD2	NA
TGTGCCAGCAGTGGACAGGGGCCAACCTATGGCTACACCTTC	CASSGQGPTYGYTF	TRBJ1-2	TRBV2	TRBD1	NA
TGCAGCGTTGTCAGGGGGAGCTACAATGAGCAGTTCTTC	CSVVRGSYNEQFF	TRBJ2-1	TRBV29-1	TRBD1	NA
TGTGCCAGCAGCTTAGCCGGGACTAAGGAGCAGTACTTC	CASSLAGTKEQYF	TRBJ2-7	TRBV7-2	TRBD2	once
TGTGCCAGCATTCTGACAGACTTGAACACTGAAGCTTTCTTT	CASILTDLNTEAFF	TRBJ1-1	TRBV2	NA	NA
TGTGCCATCAGTGAGTGGGGCAGGGGGTATGCTGAAGCTTTCTTT	CAISEWGRGYAEAFF	TRBJ1-1	TRBV10-3	TRBD1	NA
TGTGCCAGCAGTATAACAGGGGTTAACTACGAGCAGTACTTC	CASSITGVNYEQYF	TRBJ2-7	TRBV28	TRBD1	NA
TGTGCCAGCAGCTTAAATTCCGGGGGAAGCAATCAGCCCCAGCATTTT	CASSLNSGGSNQPQHF	TRBJ1-5	TRBV7-9	NA	NA
TGTGCCAGTAGTATGCCCCTCGCCACTACAAGATATAGCAATCAGCCCCAGCATTTT	CASSMPLATTRYSNQPQHF	TRBJ1-5	TRBV19	NA	NA
TGTGCCAGCAGCCAAAGTCAAGCGTTGAGCAATGTCGCTTTCTTT	CASSQSQALSNVAFF	TRBJ1-1	TRBV7-2	NA	once
TGTGCCAGCAGTTACTCGACAGACAATGAGCAGTTCTTC	CASSYSTDNEQFF	TRBJ2-1	TRBV6-5	NA	NA